The 2 T cell receptor beta chains below all came from one sample that was sequenced in a study of T cell responses to AZD1222 COVID-19 vaccine. Data came from immunoSEQ multiplex PCR; TCRdb stores just in-frame clones and leaves some out. This sample has 54,000 or so clones; about 90% occur once, and the top ten carry roughly 2.1%. The sample was peripheral blood, taken on day 0 of AZD1222 vaccination. The source of these receptors is an adult in good health.

The J gene is TRBJ2-1, the V gene TRBV18, with TRBD1 matching 10 bases. The CDR3 sequence is 17 residues long. Trimming took 0 bases from V and 5 from J; bases not matched to a gene: 7. The germline V gene has CDR1 KGHSH and CDR2 LQKENI. CDR3 amino acids: CASSPPSGTGADNEQFF. The DNA of the CDR3 is TGTGCCAGCTCACCACCCTCCGGGACAGGGGCGGACAATGAGCAGTTCTTC.

The chain combines TRBV29-1 with TRBJ2-2; TRBD2 matches 11 bases. Germline V gives CDR1 SQVTM, CDR2 ANQGSEA. V was clipped by 1 base and J by 5 bases; unmatched bases: 6. This CDR3 comprises 16 residues. Written as DNA, the CDR3 is TGCAGCGTTGAAGCTCTAGCGGGAGGACGTACCGGGGAGCTGTTTTTT. Amino acid sequence: CSVEALAGGRTGELFF.